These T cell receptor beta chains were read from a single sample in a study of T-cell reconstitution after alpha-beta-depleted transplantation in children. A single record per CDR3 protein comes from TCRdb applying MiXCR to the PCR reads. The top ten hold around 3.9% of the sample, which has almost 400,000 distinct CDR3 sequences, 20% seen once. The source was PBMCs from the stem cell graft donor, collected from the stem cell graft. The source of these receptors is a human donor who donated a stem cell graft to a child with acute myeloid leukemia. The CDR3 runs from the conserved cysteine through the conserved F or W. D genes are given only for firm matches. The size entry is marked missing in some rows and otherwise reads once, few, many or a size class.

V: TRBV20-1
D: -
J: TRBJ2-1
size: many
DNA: TGCAGTGCTAGAAGTGGGGGGTCCTACAATGAGCAGTTCTTC
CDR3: CSARSGGSYNEQFF

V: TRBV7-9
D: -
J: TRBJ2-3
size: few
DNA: TGTGCCAGCAGCTTATGGGGAACTAGCACAGATACGCAGTATTTT
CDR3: CASSLWGTSTDTQYF

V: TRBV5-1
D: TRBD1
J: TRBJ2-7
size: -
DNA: TGCGCCAGCAGCTCCGGGACAGGGGGCGTCGAGCAGTACTTC
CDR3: CASSSGTGGVEQYF

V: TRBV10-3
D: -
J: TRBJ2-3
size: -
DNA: TGTGCCATCAGTGAGTCGATCGGAGCAAGCGATACGCAGTATTTT
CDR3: CAISESIGASDTQYF

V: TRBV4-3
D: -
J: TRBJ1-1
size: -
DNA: TGCGCCAGCAGCCAAGAAGGGCGGACTGAAGCTTTCTTT
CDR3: CASSQEGRTEAFF

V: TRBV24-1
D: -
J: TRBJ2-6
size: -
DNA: TGTGCCACCAGTCATGCGGGCGAGAGCTCTGGGGCCAACGTCCTGACTTTC
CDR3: CATSHAGESSGANVLTF

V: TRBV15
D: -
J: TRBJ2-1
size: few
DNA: TGTGCCACCAGCCGAGCGGAGCAGTTCTTC
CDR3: CATSRAEQFF

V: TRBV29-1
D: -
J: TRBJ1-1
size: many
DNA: TGCAGCGTTGATCGAGGGGGCACTGAAGCTTTCTTT
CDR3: CSVDRGGTEAFF

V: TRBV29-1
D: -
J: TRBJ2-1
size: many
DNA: TGCAGCTCCGGGACAATGGGACCCTACAATGAGCAGTTCTTC
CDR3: CSSGTMGPYNEQFF

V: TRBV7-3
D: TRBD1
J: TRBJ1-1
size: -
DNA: TGTGCCAGCAGCAGCCGGGACAGGGCACAGGCTTTCTTT
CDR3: CASSSRDRAQAFF

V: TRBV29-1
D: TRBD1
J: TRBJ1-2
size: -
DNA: TGCAGCGTTGGAGAACAGGGGCCTAGTTATGGCTACACCTTC
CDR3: CSVGEQGPSYGYTF

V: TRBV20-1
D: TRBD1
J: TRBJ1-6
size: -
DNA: TGCAGTGCTAGAGCCGGGACAGGGGATTCACCCCTCCACTTT
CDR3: CSARAGTGDSPLHF

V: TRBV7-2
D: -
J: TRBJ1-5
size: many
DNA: TGTGCCAGCAGCTTAGTGTCAGGGAGCAATCAGCCCCAGCATTTT
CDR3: CASSLVSGSNQPQHF

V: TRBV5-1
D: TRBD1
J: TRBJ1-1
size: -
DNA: TGCGCCAGCAGCTACATACCGGGACAGGGTAACTCTGAAGCTTTCTTT
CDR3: CASSYIPGQGNSEAFF

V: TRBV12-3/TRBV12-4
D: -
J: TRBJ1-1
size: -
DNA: TGTGCCAGCAGGTCCAATTGGGGGGCGGCCACTGAAGCTTTCTTT
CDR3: CASRSNWGAATEAFF

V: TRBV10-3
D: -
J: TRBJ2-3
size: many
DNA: TGTGCCATCAGCCTCCCCTCTAGCGAATCCCGTGGAGATACGCAGTATTTT
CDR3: CAISLPSSESRGDTQYF

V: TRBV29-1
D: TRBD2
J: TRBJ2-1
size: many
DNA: TGCAGCGTTCCGGGACTAGAGAACAATGAGCAGTTCTTC
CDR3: CSVPGLENNEQFF

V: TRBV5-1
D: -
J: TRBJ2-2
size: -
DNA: TGCGCCAGCAGCTTGGGACTAGATATCGGGGAGCTGTTTTTT
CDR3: CASSLGLDIGELFF